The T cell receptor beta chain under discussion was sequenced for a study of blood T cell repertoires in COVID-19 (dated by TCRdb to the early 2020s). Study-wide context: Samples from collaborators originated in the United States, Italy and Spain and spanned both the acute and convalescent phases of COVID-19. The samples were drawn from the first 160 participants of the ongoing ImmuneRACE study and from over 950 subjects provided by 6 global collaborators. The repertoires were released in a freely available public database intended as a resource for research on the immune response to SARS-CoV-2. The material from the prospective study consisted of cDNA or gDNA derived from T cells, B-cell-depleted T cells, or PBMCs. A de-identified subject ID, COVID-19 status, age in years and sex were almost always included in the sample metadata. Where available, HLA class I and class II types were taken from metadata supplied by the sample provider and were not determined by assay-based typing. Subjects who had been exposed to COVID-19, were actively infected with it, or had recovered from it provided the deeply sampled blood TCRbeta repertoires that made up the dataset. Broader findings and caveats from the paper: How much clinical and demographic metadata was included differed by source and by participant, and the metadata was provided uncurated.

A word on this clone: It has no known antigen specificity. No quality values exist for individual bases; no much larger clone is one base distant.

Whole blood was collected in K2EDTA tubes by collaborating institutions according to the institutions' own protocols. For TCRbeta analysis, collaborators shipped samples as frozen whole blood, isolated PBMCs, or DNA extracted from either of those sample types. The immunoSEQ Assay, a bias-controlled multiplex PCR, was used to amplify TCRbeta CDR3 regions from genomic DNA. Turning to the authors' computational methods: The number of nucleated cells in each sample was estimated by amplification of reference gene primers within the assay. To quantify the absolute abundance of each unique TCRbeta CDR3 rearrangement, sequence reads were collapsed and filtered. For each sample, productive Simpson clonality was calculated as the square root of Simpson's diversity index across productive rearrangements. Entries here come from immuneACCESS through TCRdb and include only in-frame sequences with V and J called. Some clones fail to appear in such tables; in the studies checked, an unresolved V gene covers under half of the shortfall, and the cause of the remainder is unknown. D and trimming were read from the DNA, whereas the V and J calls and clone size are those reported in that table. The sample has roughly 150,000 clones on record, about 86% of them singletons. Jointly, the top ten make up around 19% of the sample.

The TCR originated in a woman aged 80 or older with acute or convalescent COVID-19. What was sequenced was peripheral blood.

The nucleotides read TGTGCCAGCAACCTAGGGGGCGGAAACACCATATATTTT. Protein translation: CASNLGGGNTIYF. In this chain, TRBV3-1 (or the pseudogene TRBV3-2) is recombined with TRBJ1-3, with 7 bases in between that match TRBD1. The CDR3 starts with the cysteine, ends with the phenylalanine, and has 13 residues. Of the read, only the CDR3 DNA is kept; its 39 bases are in frame from base 1. The germline V gene encodes CDR1 LGHDT and CDR2 YNNKEL (reference sequence). After removal of 7 bases from V and 4 bases from J, the junction retains 4 bases not matched to a gene.